These 28 T cell receptor beta chains came from one sample sequenced in a study of blood T cell repertoires in COVID-19. Here immunoSEQ multiplex PCR was the method, and the copy in TCRdb shows in-frame clones only, minus some. The sample lists about 69,000 clones; 65% to 90% were seen once. Sequencing used peripheral blood. Receptor source: an elderly man with acute or convalescent COVID-19.

This rearrangement joins TRBV9 to TRBJ1-2; tentatively, D is TRBD1 (5 bases). From germline, CDR1 is SGDLS and CDR2 YYNGEE. Trimming pared 0 bases from V and 4 bases from J, leaving 7 bases between. This CDR3 has 13 amino acids. This CDR3 reads CASSVGQGYGYTF. The CDR3 region has the DNA TGTGCCAGCAGCGTAGGCCAGGGCTATGGCTACACCTTC.

This clone has only a few counts. The chain has TRBV19 and TRBJ1-1; TRBD1 matches at 9 bases. The germline V gene encodes CDR1 LNHDA and CDR2 SQIVND (reference sequence). The junction had 9 bases not matched to a gene; V was cut back by 7 bases and J by 6 bases. The CDR3 runs 14 residues. The CDR3 is CASIETGGTSEAFF. Here the CDR3 DNA reads TGTGCCAGTATTGAGACAGGGGGGACCTCTGAAGCTTTCTTT. The whole variable domain, filled in from reference TRBV19 and TRBJ1-1, reads DGGITQSPKYLFRKEGQNVTLSCEQNLNHDAMYWYRQDPGQGLRLIYYSQIVNDFQKGDIAEGYSVSREKKESFPLTVTSAQKNPTAFYLCASIETGGTSEAFFGQGTRLTVV.

This chain links TRBV6-5 with TRBJ1-1, with a tentative D call TRBD1 (6 bases). The CDR3 spans 15 residues. Germline-derived CDR1 and CDR2 are MNHEY and SVGAGI. Trimming cost V 2 bases and J 2 bases, with 12 bases left between them. DNA for the CDR3: TGTGCCAGCAGTTACGACGGGGGGCGAAACACTGAAGCTTTCTTT. It translates to CASSYDGGRNTEAFF.

V and J are TRBV28 and TRBJ1-5, with TRBD1 matching 7 bases. The CDR3 spans 17 residues. Germline-derived CDR1 and CDR2 are MDHEN and SYDVKM. V was clipped by 3 bases and J by 5 bases; unmatched bases: 13. The CDR3 spells CASSLRFGRQGDQPQHF. The CDR3 DNA sequence: TGTGCCAGCAGTTTGAGGTTTGGGAGACAGGGCGATCAGCCCCAGCATTTT.

The V gene is TRBV19, the J gene TRBJ2-5; no firm D call. Germline-derived CDR1 and CDR2 are LNHDA and SQIVND (reference sequence). The CDR3 covers 15 residues. The ends were cut back, 3 bases at V and 2 bases at J, with 13 bases in the middle. The CDR3 loop reads CASSMYVTTQETQYF. The CDR3, as DNA: TGTGCCAGTAGTATGTACGTGACAACTCAAGAGACCCAGTACTTC.

The chain is built from TRBV19 and TRBJ2-2; 12 positions match TRBD1. J was trimmed by 5 bases and V by 5 bases; bases with no gene match: 6. The germline gives CDR1 LNHDA, CDR2 SQIVND (reference sequence). The CDR3 contains 16 residues. CDR3 region: CASSWGQGAGTGELFF. CDR3 nucleotide sequence: TGTGCCAGTAGTTGGGGACAGGGGGCGGGTACCGGGGAGCTGTTTTTT.

The chain couples TRBV3-1 (or the pseudogene TRBV3-2) to TRBJ2-3; D call uncertain. Trimming took 2 bases from V and 2 from J, leaving 11 bases between them. CDR1 and CDR2 from the germline V gene are LGHDT and YNNKEL (reference sequence). This CDR3 is built from 15 residues. In DNA form, the CDR3 reads TGTGCCAGCAGCCAAAGCTCGTACGCCACAGATACGCAGTATTTT. Protein product: CASSQSSYATDTQYF.

The rearrangement uses TRBV19 and TRBJ1-3; D possibly corresponds to TRBD1 (5 bases). This CDR3 is built from 14 residues. Germline V gives CDR1 LNHDA, CDR2 SQIVND (reference sequence). V was pared by 6 bases and J by 0 bases, with 9 bases between. In DNA, the CDR3 is TGTGCCAGTAGAGCAGGGAACTCTGGAAACACCATATATTTT. Translating gives CASRAGNSGNTIYF.

A single count supports this clone. The CDR3 is CASSSGTGAFYGYTF. DNA of the CDR3: TGCGCCAGCAGCTCCGGGACAGGCGCCTTCTATGGCTACACCTTC. The rearrangement joins TRBV5-1 to TRBJ1-2, with TRBD1 identical over 8 bases. The ends lost 3 bases at V and 4 bases at J; junction bases unmatched: 8. The CDR3 runs to 15 residues. Germline CDR1 and CDR2: SGHRS and YFSETQ.

The chain is built from TRBV25-1 and TRBJ1-4; possible D gene TRBD1, 5 bases. Between the trimmed V and J ends, which lost 3 bases and 5 bases, there was a span of 16 bases. CDR1 and CDR2 (germline): MGHDK, SYGVNS. The CDR3 has 16 amino acids. This CDR3 reads CASSDSPTELNEKLFF. The CDR3 bases are TGTGCCAGCAGTGATTCACCGACAGAACTGAATGAAAAACTGTTTTTT.

The CDR3 DNA reads TGCGCCAGCAGCTTGAGGACAGGGGCCTACGAGCAGTACTTC. Its translation is CASSLRTGAYEQYF. The rearrangement uses TRBV5-1 and TRBJ2-7; 9 nucleotides match TRBD1. CDR1 and CDR2 from the germline V gene are SGHRS and YFSETQ. V dropped 1 base and J dropped 2; count of bases not matched to a gene: 1. The CDR3 has 14 residues.

In DNA form, the CDR3 reads TGTGCCAGCAGTGAAGCGCTCAGAGATACGCAGTATTTT. The encoded protein is CASSEALRDTQYF. This sequence joins TRBV6-1 and TRBJ2-3; D ambiguous. With 0 bases removed from V and 5 bases from J, the gap between germline ends came to 6 bases. CDR1 is MNHNS, CDR2 SASEGT, per germline. The CDR3 is made up of 13 amino acids.

This chain connects TRBV10-3 to TRBJ2-1; TRBD2 is a possible D gene (6 bases). The germline V gene has CDR1 ENHRY and CDR2 SYGVKD. This CDR3 is built from 14 residues. V lost 6 bases and J lost 3, with 12 bases in between. CDR3 bases: TGTGCCATCAGGGGCCCGACTAGCTACAATGAGCAGTTCTTC. It codes for CAIRGPTSYNEQFF.

The chain couples TRBV15 to TRBJ2-2; 8 bases are shared with TRBD2. V lost 5 bases and J lost 5; bases outside the gene matches: 7. The length of the CDR3 is 15 residues. The germline CDR1 and CDR2 sequences are LNHNV and YYDKDF (reference sequence). Here the CDR3 reads CATSREGNPTGELFF. CDR3 sequence (DNA): TGTGCCACCAGCCGGGAGGGCAACCCAACCGGGGAGCTGTTTTTT.

V and J are TRBV6-2 or TRBV6-3 and TRBJ1-1; a possible D gene is TRBD1 (5 bases). Germline CDR1 MNHEY, CDR2 SVGEGT. The CDR3 runs 13 residues. V was trimmed by 5 bases and J by 4 bases, leaving 11 bases between them. The DNA of the CDR3 is TGTGCCAGCAGTGATCAGGGTAGCACTGAAGCTTTCTTT. It is translated as CASSDQGSTEAFF.

This clone showed up just once. The chain recombines TRBV2 with TRBJ2-5; D is perhaps TRBD1 (6 bases). Germline loops: CDR1 SNHLY, CDR2 FYNNEI. Trimming cost V 1 base and J 6 bases, with 15 bases left between them. The CDR3 sequence is 15 residues long. DNA for the CDR3: TGTGCCAGCAGTGAAGACAGGGCGAGTGGAAAGACCCAGTACTTC. Residues: CASSEDRASGKTQYF. The variable domain in full, completed from reference TRBV2 and TRBJ2-5, reads EPEVTQTPSHQVTQMGQEVILRCVPISNHLYFYWYRQILGQKVEFLVSFYNNEISEKSEIFDDQFSVERPDGSNFTLKIRSTKLEDSAMYFCASSEDRASGKTQYFGPGTRLLVL.

The chain has TRBV19 and TRBJ2-1, with TRBD1 matching over 7 bases. V lost 8 bases and J lost 3; bases outside the gene matches: 4. The CDR3 spans 13 residues. Germline CDR1 is LNHDA and CDR2 is SQIVND (reference sequence). For the CDR3, the DNA is TGTGCCAGTGGACAGGTCCTCTACAATGAGCAGTTCTTC. It yields the protein CASGQVLYNEQFF.

This chain joins TRBV6-5 and TRBJ1-4; D unresolved. The V and J ends lost 2 bases and 0 bases respectively, with 7 bases between them. Germline V lookup: CDR1 MNHEY, CDR2 SVGAGI. The CDR3 is 15 residues long. CDR3 DNA: TGTGCCAGCAGTTACGGAGTAGCAACTAATGAAAAACTGTTTTTT. This codes for CASSYGVATNEKLFF.

This chain joins TRBV5-1 and TRBJ1-3; D not certain. This CDR3 is built from 14 residues. Germline CDR1 and CDR2: SGHRS and YFSETQ. V gave up 0 bases and J gave up 1 base, with 5 bases separating them. CDR3 in amino acids: CASSLAQSGNTIYF. CDR3 DNA sequence: TGCGCCAGCAGCTTGGCACAATCTGGAAACACCATATATTTT.

This clone was recorded only once. The chain has TRBV5-8 and TRBJ2-7; no clear D. This CDR3 region has 16 residues. Looked up from germline, CDR1 is SGHTS and CDR2 is YDEGEE. With 0 bases removed from V and 3 bases from J, the gap between germline ends came to 16 bases. CDR3 nucleotides: TGTGCCAGCAGCTTGGGTAGCTTTCCCGCAAGCTACGAGCAGTACTTC. Translating gives CASSLGSFPASYEQYF.

This chain joins TRBV6-2 or TRBV6-3 and TRBJ1-1; weak D call: TRBD1 (5 bases). Germline V gene data show CDR1 as MNHEY and CDR2 as SVGEGT. The germline V and J ends were trimmed by 0 bases and 5 bases, with 16 bases remaining between them. This CDR3 region has 16 residues. This CDR3 reads CASSYSRGRGTTEAFF. As DNA, the CDR3 is TGTGCCAGCAGTTACTCGAGGGGCCGGGGGACGACTGAAGCTTTCTTT.

The chain employs TRBV3-1 (or the pseudogene TRBV3-2) and TRBJ2-7, with D unresolved. The length of the CDR3 is 15 residues. The V gene's germline CDR1 is LGHDT and CDR2 YNNKEL (reference sequence). V dropped 0 bases and J dropped 5 bases, with 14 bases sitting between them. CDR3 loop: CASSQEVARGHEQYF. DNA of the CDR3: TGTGCCAGCAGCCAAGAAGTGGCCCGCGGCCACGAGCAGTACTTC.

The chain has TRBV2 and TRBJ2-5; 8 positions match TRBD2. The CDR3 extends over 15 amino acids. The trim removed 3 bases at V and 1 base at J, leaving 4 bases unmatched. Germline V gene sequence: CDR1 SNHLY, CDR2 FYNNEI. CDR3 residues: CASSDGGAAQETQYF. DNA of the CDR3: TGTGCCAGCAGTGACGGGGGGGCGGCCCAAGAGACCCAGTACTTC.

The chain combines TRBV2 with TRBJ1-3, with 11 nucleotides matching TRBD1. This CDR3 comprises 17 residues. Trimming cost V 5 bases and J 0 bases; bases outside gene matches: 6. The germline V gene encodes CDR1 SNHLY and CDR2 FYNNEI. CDR3 sequence reads: CASSPGTGGISGNTIYF. The CDR3 DNA reads TGTGCCAGCAGTCCCGGGACAGGGGGGATCTCTGGAAACACCATATATTTT. Full variable domain (rest looked up from reference TRBV2 and TRBJ1-3): EPEVTQTPSHQVTQMGQEVILRCVPISNHLYFYWYRQILGQKVEFLVSFYNNEISEKSEIFDDQFSVERPDGSNFTLKIRSTKLEDSAMYFCASSPGTGGISGNTIYFGEGSWLTVV.

In its sample, this clone was seen once. This rearrangement joins TRBV18 to TRBJ1-1; D possibly corresponds to TRBD1 (6 bases). CDR1 and CDR2 from the germline V gene are KGHSH and LQKENI. Trimming cost V 6 bases and J 3 bases, with 17 bases left between them. The CDR3 runs to 15 residues. CDR3 sequence reads: CASSPYRDGDTEAFF. The DNA of the CDR3 is TGTGCCAGCTCGCCATACAGGGATGGGGACACTGAAGCTTTCTTT.

The chain joins TRBV6-5 to TRBJ1-1; 7 bases map to TRBD1. The CDR3 totals 13 residues. V trimming: 6 bases; J trimming: 5 bases; junction bases outside the gene matches: 6. The germline V gene has CDR1 MNHEY and CDR2 SVGAGI. CDR3 sequence reads: CASRMDRTTEAFF. Here the CDR3 DNA reads TGTGCCAGCAGGATGGACAGGACGACTGAAGCTTTCTTT.

In this sample, this clone turned up a few times. V is TRBV19 and J is TRBJ2-5; 11 bases fit TRBD1. CDR3 length: 18 residues. Germline V CDR1 and CDR2: LNHDA, SQIVND (reference sequence). The ends lost 3 bases at V and 2 bases at J; junction bases unmatched: 11. The CDR3 DNA reads TGTGCCAGTAGTATCCACACCCCCGGGACAGGGGGTCAAGAGACCCAGTACTTC. Amino acids: CASSIHTPGTGGQETQYF.

CDR3 sequence (DNA): TGTGCCAGCATCTTCTCCCGGGACAGGAACTCCTACGAGCAGTACTTC. It specifies CASIFSRDRNSYEQYF. This chain links TRBV2 with TRBJ2-7; TRBD1 agrees at 8 bases. Germline lookup yields CDR1 SNHLY and CDR2 FYNNEI. The trim removed 7 bases at V and 0 bases at J, leaving 11 bases unmatched. The CDR3 has 16 amino acids.